This T cell receptor (beta chain) was captured by sequencing in a study of shared clonotypes between healthy human individuals. Sequencing was at deep level. The data were produced by immunoSEQ multiplex PCR, yet TCRdb's version contains in-frame clones alone and is incomplete. The data contain more than 550,000 clones, around 90% of them singletons. With regard to this clone: Its antigen is still unknown.

Study-wide results and caveats: On the whole, naive subsets had larger estimated richness than memory subsets had.

This CDR3 is built from 13 residues. Germline V lookup: CDR1 SEHNR, CDR2 FQNEAQ (reference sequence). V dropped 5 bases and J dropped 3 bases, with 11 bases sitting between them. Naive CD8 cells were CD45RO-negative, positively selected for CCR7, excluding terminally differentiated effector memory CD45RA+ cells. The chain uses TRBV7-9 and TRBJ2-7, with D hard to call. The sample taken for sequencing was naive CD8+ T cells sorted from blood. The TCR was taken from a man younger than 40 in good health. The chain's CDR3 is CASSLLDGYEQYF. The CDR3 DNA reads TGTGCCAGCAGCCTCTTGGACGGCTACGAGCAGTACTTC. The entire variable domain, with the rest obtained from reference TRBV7-9 and TRBJ2-7, is as follows: DTGVSQNPRHKITKRGQNVTFRCDPISEHNRLYWYRQTLGQGPEFLTYFQNEAQLEKSRLLSDRFSAERPKGSFSTLEIQRTEQGDSAMYLCASSLLDGYEQYFGPGTRLTVT.